This TCR beta chain was profiled in a study of graft-versus-host responses after intestinal transplantation. Turning to the study itself: Grafts were multivisceral, liver-intestinal, or isolated intestinal.

Concerning this clone: Its target is not known.

The method was immunoSEQ multiplex PCR; TCRdb's version includes in-frame clones alone and lacks a portion of them. The table lists about 77,000 clones, over 80% of them singletons, with 0.55% to 0.8% in the top ten. This CDR3 is 18 amino acids long. Study-wide points: High graft-versus-host to host-versus-graft clonal ratios were found in allografts of patients who had graft-donor T cell macrochimerism.

V is TRBV21-1 and J is TRBJ2-7; TRBD2 was called by the table and not checked on the DNA. TRBV21-1 corresponds to a pseudogene. The specimen was PBMCs, collected 98 days after intestinal transplantation. This receptor was taken from a human patient who received an intestinal transplant, so some T cells may come from the graft donor. The CDR3 nucleotides read TGTGCCAGCACCCCAGGGACTAGCGGGGGGGCGGTTTTCTACGAGCAGTACTTC. Translated, it gives CASTPGTSGGAVFYEQYF.